Sequencing of this TCR beta chain was carried out in a study of shared T cell receptors in the human thymus (dated by TCRdb to about 2021). For context, the study as a whole: The study examined how self-reactive, shared T-cell receptor alpha chains are generated in the human thymus.

For this clone: This clone's antigen is unknown. Base qualities were left out, and no much larger clone turns up one base away.

V gives up 1 base and J gives up 4 bases, and the segment between their germline ends measures 10 bases. CDR1 and CDR2, looked up from the germline V gene, are MDHEN and SYDVKM. From the cysteine through the phenylalanine, the CDR3 covers 14 amino acids. Only the CDR3 part of the read is kept: 42 bases, read in frame from the first base. Libraries were constructed by the immunoSEQ multiplex PCR assay. The clones in this table, taken by TCRdb from immuneACCESS, are in-frame only. Not every clone is retained; where verified, under half of the shortfall comes from an unresolved V gene, and the cause of the rest is unknown. In this sample the table shows 600,000 or so clones, more than 70% of which occur a single time. The biggest ten clones account for under 0.01% of the sample. These same data were also listed under a study on human thymus T cells. The second study reports: Donors were immunologically healthy infants undergoing open corrective cardiac surgery for congenital heart defects in Finland. The thymus tissue came from surgical resects taken out during corrective cardiac surgery. V and J gene segment usage appeared biased in both thymic and peripheral blood repertoires. Highly overlapping thymic TCR repertoires among unrelated individuals were reported in the related research. The study characterized TCR alpha and beta repertoires from about 8 infant thymus samples and a few related peripheral blood samples. The cohort included more than five male and a couple of female infants, with donor ages spanning 7 to 244 days. Thymocytes were released mechanically from tissue and stored at -70 °C as pellets of 10-30 million cells. Genomic DNA was extracted from frozen cell pellets with a QIAsymphony instrument. The immunoSEQ multiplex PCR assay was used to amplify the TCRB and TCRAD loci from a standardized amount of quality-controlled genomic DNA. The amplicons spanned the V(D)J region and were long enough to cover the CDR3 and allow V and J genes to be identified. The amplicons were sequenced on an Illumina platform via the commercial immunoSEQ service. Primer bias and sequencing errors were corrected using previously described methods, and TCRAD and TCRB definitions followed the IMGT database. The repertoires were analysed using immunoSEQ Analyzer 3.0 and VDJTools for basic statistics, V/J segment usage, diversity estimates, rarefaction and pairwise overlap. To estimate diversity, the Chao1, ChaoE, Efron-Thisted, Shannon and inverse Simpson indices were applied, and diversity was also estimated on datasets down-sampled to the smallest sample. Repertoire overlap was assessed by strict matching of CDR3 nucleotide sequence, V gene and J gene, and clustering was done by Jaccard-based multidimensional scaling. On average, thymus samples gave 750,000 to 950,000 unique TCRB clonotypes, whereas blood samples gave about 84,000.

This receptor chain uses TRBV28 and TRBJ1-2; matching of 5 bases hints at TRBD1 as the D gene. This receptor was obtained from a boy under two years old with a congenital heart defect. Donor details come from another sample of the same person, matched by shared clones. The sequencing sample was made of thymocytes. The CDR3 in this case is CASSLSDSRYGYTF. In nucleotide form, the sequence is TGTGCCAGCAGTTTATCCGACAGTCGCTATGGCTACACCTTC.